The clone carrying this T cell receptor (beta chain) has at least ten counts. These data come from a study of neurological immune-mediated disorders. Unsorted libraries came from 2 million PBMCs stored at -80 °C. One entry per CDR3 protein, called by TCRdb with MiXCR from the 5' RACE reads. The sample yields tens of thousands of distinct CDR3 sequences, roughly 3.5% seen once. Per germline, CDR1 SGDLS and CDR2 YYNGEE. The CDR3 length is 16 residues. V was cut by 0 bases and J by 3 bases, with 16 bases left in between. Input material: PBMCs. The chain carries TRBV9 and TRBJ2-7, with D possibly called TRBD1 or TRBD2 (6 bases each). The source is a man between 25 and 39 years old with multiple sclerosis. The CDR3 region has the DNA TGTGCCAGCAGCGTAGGGGGGGCCCGCATAGGCTACGAGCAGTACTTC. Protein: CASSVGGARIGYEQYF.